This is a list of T cell receptor beta chains from one sample in a study of T cell responses to AZD1222 COVID-19 vaccine. Clones were read by immunoSEQ multiplex PCR, and TCRdb kept only the in-frame ones, dropping some. Here the sample spans 90,000 to 120,000 clones, about 93% being singletons. The sequencing used peripheral blood, collected on day 0 of AZD1222 vaccination. All receptors derive from an adult in good health. The CDR3 runs from the conserved cysteine through the conserved F or W. Each record gives: clone size, D gene, J gene, V gene, CDR3 DNA, CDR3 protein. A D gene is named only where the DNA matches it firmly. Only part of the rows carry a size: once, few, many, or a class if the clone is expanded.

size: NA; D: NA; J: TRBJ2-3; V: TRBV15; DNA: TGTGCCACCAGCAGAGAGAGGGGGTATGGAGATACGCAGTATTTT; CDR3: CATSRERGYGDTQYF
size: NA; D: NA; J: TRBJ2-7; V: TRBV18; DNA: TGTGCCAGCTCACCACCGGACAGATACGAGCAGTACTTC; CDR3: CASSPPDRYEQYF
size: NA; D: TRBD1; J: TRBJ1-4; V: TRBV5-6; DNA: TGTGCCAGCAGCCTCAGGGGGCCCACTAATGAAAAACTGTTTTTT; CDR3: CASSLRGPTNEKLFF
size: NA; D: TRBD2; J: TRBJ2-1; V: TRBV4-1; DNA: TGCGCCAGCAGCCAATCTAGCGGGTGGCAGCAGTTCTTC; CDR3: CASSQSSGWQQFF
size: few; D: NA; J: TRBJ1-3; V: TRBV15; DNA: TGTGCCACCAGCAGTATAGGGAGATCCTCTGGAAACACCATATATTTT; CDR3: CATSSIGRSSGNTIYF
size: NA; D: NA; J: TRBJ2-7; V: TRBV5-1; DNA: TGCGCCAGCAGCTTAACTGATACCTACGAGCAGTACTTC; CDR3: CASSLTDTYEQYF
size: NA; D: TRBD1; J: TRBJ2-7; V: TRBV9; DNA: TGTGCCAGCAGCGTATCCGGACAGGCAGTGGGGTACGAGCAGTACTTC; CDR3: CASSVSGQAVGYEQYF
size: NA; D: TRBD2; J: TRBJ2-1; V: TRBV7-6; DNA: TGTGCCAGCAGCTCCCTCCGGGGGGGAGGCAATGAGCAGTTCTTC; CDR3: CASSSLRGGGNEQFF
size: once; D: TRBD1; J: TRBJ1-2; V: TRBV10-3; DNA: TGTGCCATCAGTGATCTTGGGACAGGGGTGTTAGGCTACACCTTC; CDR3: CAISDLGTGVLGYTF
size: NA; D: NA; J: TRBJ2-7; V: TRBV7-2; DNA: TGTGCCAGCAGCCTGCCGAACTGGTACGAGCAGTACTTC; CDR3: CASSLPNWYEQYF
size: NA; D: NA; J: TRBJ1-3; V: TRBV27; DNA: TGTGCCAGCAGTTCGGGATACTCTGGAAACACCATATATTTT; CDR3: CASSSGYSGNTIYF
size: NA; D: NA; J: TRBJ1-1; V: TRBV5-1; DNA: TGCGCCAGCAGCTTTGGATTGTTTGGGGACACTGAAGCTTTCTTT; CDR3: CASSFGLFGDTEAFF